The 2 T cell receptor beta chains below all came from one sample that was sequenced in a study of T cell responses to AZD1222 COVID-19 vaccine. Sequencing used immunoSEQ multiplex PCR; TCRdb keeps in-frame clones, though not all of them. The sample lists about 140,000 clones, roughly 87% occurring once. The specimen was peripheral blood, collected 28 days after the second AZD1222 dose. The receptors stem from an adult who received the AZD1222 COVID-19 vaccine.

The rearrangement links TRBV3-1 (or the pseudogene TRBV3-2) to TRBJ1-4; D possibly corresponds to TRBD1 (6 bases). The V gene lost 3 bases and the J gene lost 8 bases, with 10 bases spanning the gap. The CDR3 contains 13 residues. Germline CDR1 and CDR2: LGHDT and YNNKEL (reference sequence). The CDR3 DNA reads as TGTGCCAGCAGCCAGGCAGGGGCCGAAAAACTGTTTTTT. Amino acids: CASSQAGAEKLFF.

A word on this clone: Relative to the germline gene, one junction end is altered; a read error may explain this. The chain has TRBV3-1 (or the pseudogene TRBV3-2) and TRBJ1-3; 8 bases are a match to TRBD1. This CDR3 spans 19 amino acids. Germline V gene sequence: CDR1 LGHDT, CDR2 YNNKEL (reference sequence). The CDR3 protein is CASSQPLPGGRLSGSTIYF. The CDR3 DNA sequence: TGTGCCAGCAGCCAACCTCTACCAGGGGGCAGACTGTCTGGAAGCACCATATATTTT.